One and the same sample provided the 5 T cell receptor beta chains below, sequenced in a study of Ad26.COV2.S vaccination and SARS-CoV-2 variants. The treatment here: approximately 18 received Ad26.COV2.S at low or high dose, single or two shots; about five received placebo; per-sample allocation not given. Sampling was done on day 63 after the first vaccine or placebo injection. Produced via immunoSEQ multiplex PCR; TCRdb's table is partial and in-frame only. This table holds about 680,000 clones, about 90% found once. Specimen: peripheral blood, collected in a trial of Ad26.COV2.S vaccine versus placebo. The source of these receptors is a person aged 18 to 59 who received the Ad26.COV2.S COVID-19 vaccine or a placebo.

The chain links TRBV7-2 to TRBJ1-2; TRBD1 agrees at 8 bases. The CDR3 covers 16 residues. The V gene's germline CDR1 is SGHTA and CDR2 FQGNSA. The V gene end was trimmed by 2 bases and the J gene end by 8 bases; junction bases not matched to a gene: 13. DNA of the CDR3: TGTGCCAGCAGCTTATCTATCATTCAGGGGGCACGGGGCTACACCTTC. Amino acids: CASSLSIIQGARGYTF.

This chain uses TRBV3-1 (or the pseudogene TRBV3-2) with TRBJ1-1; D is undetermined. The germline gives CDR1 LGHDT, CDR2 YNNKEL (reference sequence). CDR3 size: 13 residues. Trimming shortened V by 3 bases and J by 1 base, and 6 bases separated the two germline ends. DNA of the CDR3: TGTGCCAGCAGCCAGTTTTGGAACACTGAAGCTTTCTTT. Protein product: CASSQFWNTEAFF.

The CDR3 region has the DNA TGCGCCAGCAGCTTGTCGATTTACAGGGGGGTAGATTCACCCCTCCACTTT. It encodes CASSLSIYRGVDSPLHF. The chain carries TRBV5-1 and TRBJ1-6; TRBD1 aligns across 8 bases. Per the germline V gene, CDR1 is SGHRS and CDR2 is YFSETQ. V lost 1 base and J lost 8; bases outside the gene matches: 11. This CDR3 has 17 amino acids.

V is TRBV30 and J is TRBJ2-3; D may be TRBD1 or TRBD2 (5 bases each). This CDR3 contains 13 residues. Trimming pared 0 bases from V and 4 bases from J, leaving 8 bases between. The germline V gene encodes CDR1 GTSNPN and CDR2 SVGIG (reference sequence). The CDR3 sequence is CAWSVRGPDTQYF. The CDR3 DNA sequence: TGTGCCTGGAGTGTGAGGGGCCCAGATACGCAGTATTTT.

The genes are TRBV19 and TRBJ1-5; 8 nucleotides agree with TRBD1. CDR1 LNHDA and CDR2 SQIVND come from the germline V gene (reference sequence). Germline trimming cut 5 bases from V and 4 bases from J; bases unmatched to any gene: 13. This CDR3 has 17 residues. The CDR3 DNA follows: TGTGCCAGTAGTTTCATAAGGGGGGACAGGTTGAATCAGCCCCAGCATTTT. As protein: CASSFIRGDRLNQPQHF. Full variable domain (rest looked up from reference TRBV19 and TRBJ1-5): DGGITQSPKYLFRKEGQNVTLSCEQNLNHDAMYWYRQDPGQGLRLIYYSQIVNDFQKGDIAEGYSVSREKKESFPLTVTSAQKNPTAFYLCASSFIRGDRLNQPQHFGDGTRLSIL.